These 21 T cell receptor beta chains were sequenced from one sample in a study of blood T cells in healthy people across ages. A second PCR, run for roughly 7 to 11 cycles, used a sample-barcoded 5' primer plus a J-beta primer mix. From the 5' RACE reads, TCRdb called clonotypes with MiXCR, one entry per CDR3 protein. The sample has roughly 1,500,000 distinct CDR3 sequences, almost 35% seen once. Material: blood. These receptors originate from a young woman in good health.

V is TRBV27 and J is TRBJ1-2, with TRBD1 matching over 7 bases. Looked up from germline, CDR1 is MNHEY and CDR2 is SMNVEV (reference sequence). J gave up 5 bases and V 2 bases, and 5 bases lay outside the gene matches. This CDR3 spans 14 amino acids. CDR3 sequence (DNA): TGTGCCAGCAGTTTAGCGGCAGGGGGATATGGCTACACCTTC. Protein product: CASSLAAGGYGYTF.

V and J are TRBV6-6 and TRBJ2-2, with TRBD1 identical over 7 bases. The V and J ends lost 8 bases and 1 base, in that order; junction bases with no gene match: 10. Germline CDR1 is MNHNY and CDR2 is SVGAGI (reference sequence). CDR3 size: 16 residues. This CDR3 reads CASSIRDRVNTGELFF. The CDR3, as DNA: TGTGCCAGCTCTATTCGGGACAGAGTGAACACCGGGGAGCTGTTTTTT.

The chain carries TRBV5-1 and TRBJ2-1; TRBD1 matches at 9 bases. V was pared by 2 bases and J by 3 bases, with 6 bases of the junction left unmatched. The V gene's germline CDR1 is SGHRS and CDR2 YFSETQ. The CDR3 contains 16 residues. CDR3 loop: CASSFTRDRDYNEQFF. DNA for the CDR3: TGCGCCAGCAGCTTCACCCGGGACAGGGACTACAATGAGCAGTTCTTC.

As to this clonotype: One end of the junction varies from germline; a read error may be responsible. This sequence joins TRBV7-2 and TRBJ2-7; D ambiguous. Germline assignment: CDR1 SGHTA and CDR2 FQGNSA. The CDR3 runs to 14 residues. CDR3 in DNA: TGTGTCAGCAGCAGCAGGACGACCGGCTACGAGCAGTACTTC. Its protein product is CVSSSRTTGYEQYF.

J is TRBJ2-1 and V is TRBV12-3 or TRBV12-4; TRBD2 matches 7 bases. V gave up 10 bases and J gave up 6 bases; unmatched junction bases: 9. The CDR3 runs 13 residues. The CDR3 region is CATAPGGGNEQFF. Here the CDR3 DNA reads TGTGCCACAGCGCCCGGCGGGGGCAATGAGCAGTTCTTC.

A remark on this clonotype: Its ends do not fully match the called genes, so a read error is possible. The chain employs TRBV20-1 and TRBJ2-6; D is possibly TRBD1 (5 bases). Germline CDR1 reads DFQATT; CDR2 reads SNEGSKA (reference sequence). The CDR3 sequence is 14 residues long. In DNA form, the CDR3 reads TGCAGTGCTAGAAGTCTATCTGGGGCCAACGTCCGGACTTTC. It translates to CSARSLSGANVRTF.

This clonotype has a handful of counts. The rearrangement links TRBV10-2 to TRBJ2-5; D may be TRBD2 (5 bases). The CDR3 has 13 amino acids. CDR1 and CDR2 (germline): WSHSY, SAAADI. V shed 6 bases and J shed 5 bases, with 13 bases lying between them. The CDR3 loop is CASREAVGETQYF. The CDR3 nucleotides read TGCGCCAGCAGGGAAGCGGTGGGGGAGACCCAGTACTTC.

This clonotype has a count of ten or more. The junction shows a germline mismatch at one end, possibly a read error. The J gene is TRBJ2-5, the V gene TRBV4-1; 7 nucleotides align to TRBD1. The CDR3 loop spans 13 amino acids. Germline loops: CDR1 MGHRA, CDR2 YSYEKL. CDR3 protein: CASSQTRGETQYF. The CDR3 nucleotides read TGTGCCAGCAGCCAAACCAGGGGGGAGACCCAGTACTTC.

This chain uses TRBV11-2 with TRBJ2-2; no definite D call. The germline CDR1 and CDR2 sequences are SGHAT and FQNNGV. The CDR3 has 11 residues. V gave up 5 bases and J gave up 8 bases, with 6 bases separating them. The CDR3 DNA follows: TGTGCCAGCAGCCCCATTGGGGAGCTGTTTTTT. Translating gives CASSPIGELFF.

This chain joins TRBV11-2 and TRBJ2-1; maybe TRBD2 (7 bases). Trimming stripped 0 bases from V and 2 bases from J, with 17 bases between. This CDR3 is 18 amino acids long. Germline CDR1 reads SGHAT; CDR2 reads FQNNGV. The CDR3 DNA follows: TGTGCCAGCAGCTTAGATGACAGGCCGGGGGGTCCCTACAATGAGCAGTTCTTC. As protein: CASSLDDRPGGPYNEQFF.

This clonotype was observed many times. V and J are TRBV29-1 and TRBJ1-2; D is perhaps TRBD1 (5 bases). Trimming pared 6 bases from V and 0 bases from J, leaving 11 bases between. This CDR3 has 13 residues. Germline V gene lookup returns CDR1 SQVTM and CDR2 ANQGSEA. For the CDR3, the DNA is TGCAGCGTCACCCGACAGACTAACTATGGCTACACCTTC. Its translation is CSVTRQTNYGYTF.

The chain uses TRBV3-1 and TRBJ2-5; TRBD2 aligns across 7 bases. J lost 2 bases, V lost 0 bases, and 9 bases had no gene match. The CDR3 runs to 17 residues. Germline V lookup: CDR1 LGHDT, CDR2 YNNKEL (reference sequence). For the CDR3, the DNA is TGTGCCAGCAGCCAAGATTTTCGGCGGGGGTTGCAAGAGACCCAGTACTTC. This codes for CASSQDFRRGLQETQYF.

CDR3 sequence: CASSLTVDTGELFF. CDR3 in DNA: TGTGCCAGCAGCCTGACAGTAGACACCGGGGAGCTGTTTTTT. This chain uses TRBV12-3 or TRBV12-4 with TRBJ2-2; TRBD1 is a possible D gene (5 bases). V lost 6 bases and J 3 bases, leaving 11 bases between the germline ends. The CDR3 extends over 14 amino acids.

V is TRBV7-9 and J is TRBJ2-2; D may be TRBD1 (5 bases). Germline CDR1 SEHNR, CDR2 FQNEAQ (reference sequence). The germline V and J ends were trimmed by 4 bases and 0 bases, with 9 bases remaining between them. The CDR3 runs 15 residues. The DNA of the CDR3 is TGTGCCAGCAGCTCTAGACAGACGAACACCGGGGAGCTGTTTTTT. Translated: CASSSRQTNTGELFF.

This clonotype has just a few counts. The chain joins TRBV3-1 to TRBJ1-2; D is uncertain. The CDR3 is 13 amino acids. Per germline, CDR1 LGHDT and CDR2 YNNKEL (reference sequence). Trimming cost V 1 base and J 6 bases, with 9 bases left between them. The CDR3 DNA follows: TGTGCCAGCAGCCAAGGTCGTGGAGATGGCTACACCTTC. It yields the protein CASSQGRGDGYTF.

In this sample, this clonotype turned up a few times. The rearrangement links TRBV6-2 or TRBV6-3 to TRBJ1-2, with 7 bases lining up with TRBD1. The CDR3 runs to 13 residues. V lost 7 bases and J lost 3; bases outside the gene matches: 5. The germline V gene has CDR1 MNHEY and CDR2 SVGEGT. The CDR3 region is CASTLTGDYGYTF. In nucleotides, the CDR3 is TGTGCCAGCACCCTAACAGGGGACTATGGCTACACCTTC.

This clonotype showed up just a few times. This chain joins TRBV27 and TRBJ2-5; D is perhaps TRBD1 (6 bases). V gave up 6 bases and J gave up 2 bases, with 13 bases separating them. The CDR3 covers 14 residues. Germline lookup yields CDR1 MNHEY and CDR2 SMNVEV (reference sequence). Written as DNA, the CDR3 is TGTGCCAGCAGGCCTTCAGGGGTTCAAGAGACCCAGTACTTC. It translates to CASRPSGVQETQYF.

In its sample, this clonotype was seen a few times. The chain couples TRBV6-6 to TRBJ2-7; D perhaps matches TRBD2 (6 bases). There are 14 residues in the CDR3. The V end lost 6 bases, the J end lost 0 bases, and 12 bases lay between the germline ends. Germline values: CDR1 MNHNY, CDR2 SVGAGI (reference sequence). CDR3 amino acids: CASSHSGSSYEQYF. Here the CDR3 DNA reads TGTGCCAGCAGCCATAGCGGTAGCTCCTACGAGCAGTACTTC.

The DNA of the CDR3 is TGTGCCAGCAGCCAAGACGGGCTAGCGGAAATACAGGAGTACAATGAGCAGTACTTC. Translating it yields CASSQDGLAEIQEYNEQYF. The chain has TRBV3-1 and TRBJ2-1; 7 nucleotides agree with TRBD2. Matching the DNA end better, TRBJ2-7 makes the J call doubtful. CDR1 is LGHDT, CDR2 YNNKEL, per germline (reference sequence). The CDR3 is made up of 19 amino acids.

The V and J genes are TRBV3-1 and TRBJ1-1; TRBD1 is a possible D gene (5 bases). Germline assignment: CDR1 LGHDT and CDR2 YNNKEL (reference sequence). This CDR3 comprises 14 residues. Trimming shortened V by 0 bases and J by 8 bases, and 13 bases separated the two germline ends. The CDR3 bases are TGTGCCAGCAGCCAAGATCGGGGCCCTACCGAAGCTTTCTTT. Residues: CASSQDRGPTEAFF.

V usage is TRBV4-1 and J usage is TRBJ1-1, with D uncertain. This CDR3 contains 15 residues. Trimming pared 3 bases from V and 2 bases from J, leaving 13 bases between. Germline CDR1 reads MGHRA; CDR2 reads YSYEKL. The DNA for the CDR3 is TGCGCCAGCAGCCACCCAGAGACGGTTAACACTGAAGCTTTCTTT. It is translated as CASSHPETVNTEAFF.